This TCR beta chain was retrieved from a study of T-cell memory formation after mild COVID-19. This clonotype was seen more than once but under ten times. TCRdb ran MiXCR on the 5' RACE reads and lists one entry per CDR3 protein. Here the sample spans around 200,000 distinct CDR3 sequences, about 18% being singletons. Trimming took 5 bases from V and 3 from J; bases not matched to a gene: 12. CDR1 and CDR2 (germline): SGHVS, FQNEAQ. The CDR3 sequence is 17 residues long. The chain joins TRBV7-8 to TRBJ2-1; 8 nucleotides match TRBD1. The TCR originated in a man younger than 35 who had mild COVID-19 (a few samples of this study predate the infection). Cell type and time point are not known. The specimen was PBMCs or a T cell subset sorted from them (not recorded which). The CDR3 here is CASSPPRGRQFYNEQFF. CDR3 nucleotides: TGTGCCAGCAGCCCACCCAGGGGGCGTCAATTCTACAATGAGCAGTTCTTC.